Listed below are T cell receptor beta chains from one sample, sequenced in a study of blood T cell repertoires in COVID-19. Generated by immunoSEQ multiplex PCR, the TCRdb table keeps only in-frame clones and is missing some. The repertoire holds 350,000 to 400,000 clones, with 88% as singletons. Sequencing was done on a sample of PBMCs or T cells enriched from blood (not recorded which). Receptors originate from a woman aged 25 to 45 with acute COVID-19. Both conserved end residues are trimmed from each CDR3.

V gene: TRBV18
J gene: TRBJ2-5
CDR3 protein: ASVRGTGETQY

V gene: TRBV30
J gene: TRBJ1-3
CDR3 protein: AADGRTIY

V gene: TRBV2
J gene: TRBJ1-5
CDR3 protein: ASSGPGQGNQPQH

V gene: TRBV18
J gene: TRBJ2-1
CDR3 protein: ASSPGQGSYNEQF

V gene: TRBV2
J gene: TRBJ2-7
CDR3 protein: ASSERRTVSYEQY

V gene: TRBV7-2
J gene: TRBJ2-1
CDR3 protein: ASSSRGQGNEQF

V gene: TRBV6-5
J gene: TRBJ2-1
CDR3 protein: ASSYVAGGLYNEQF

V gene: TRBV27
J gene: TRBJ1-2
CDR3 protein: ASSIVMGADGYT

V gene: TRBV7-6
J gene: TRBJ2-2
CDR3 protein: ASSTPRGLDTGELF

V gene: TRBV11-2
J gene: TRBJ1-1
CDR3 protein: ASSLRRGAEAF

V gene: TRBV20-1
J gene: TRBJ2-3
CDR3 protein: SASQRGGSTDTQY

V gene: TRBV4-3
J gene: TRBJ2-2
CDR3 protein: ASSQEPSGGNTGELF

V gene: TRBV5-3
J gene: TRBJ2-6
CDR3 protein: ARSFNGANVLT

V gene: TRBV7-9
J gene: TRBJ2-7
CDR3 protein: ASSVDINEQY